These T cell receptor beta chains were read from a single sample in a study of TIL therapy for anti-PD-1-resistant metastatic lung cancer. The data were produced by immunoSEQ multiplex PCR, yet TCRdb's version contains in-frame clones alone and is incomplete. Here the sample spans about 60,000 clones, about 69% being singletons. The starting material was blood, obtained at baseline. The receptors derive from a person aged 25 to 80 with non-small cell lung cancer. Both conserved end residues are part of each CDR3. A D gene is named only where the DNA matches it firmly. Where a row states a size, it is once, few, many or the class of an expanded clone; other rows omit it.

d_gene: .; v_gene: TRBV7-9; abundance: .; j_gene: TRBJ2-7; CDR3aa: CASSSLQNGYEQYF; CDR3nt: TGTGCCAGCAGCTCGTTACAGAACGGCTACGAGCAGTACTTC
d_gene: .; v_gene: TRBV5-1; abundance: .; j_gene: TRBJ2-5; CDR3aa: CASSQAPQETQYF; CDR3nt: TGCGCCAGCAGCCAGGCCCCGCAAGAGACCCAGTACTTC
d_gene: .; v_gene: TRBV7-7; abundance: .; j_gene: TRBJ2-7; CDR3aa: CASSLELGASYEQYF; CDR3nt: TGTGCTAGCAGCTTAGAGCTGGGGGCCTCCTACGAGCAGTACTTC
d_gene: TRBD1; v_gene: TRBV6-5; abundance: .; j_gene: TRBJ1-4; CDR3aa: CASKDRGHHNEKLFF; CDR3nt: TGTGCCAGCAAGGACAGGGGGCACCATAATGAAAAACTGTTTTTT
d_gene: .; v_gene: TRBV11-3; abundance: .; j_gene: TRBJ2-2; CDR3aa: CASSGLRETATGELFF; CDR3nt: TGTGCCAGCAGCGGTCTTCGTGAGACAGCGACTGGGGAGCTGTTTTTT
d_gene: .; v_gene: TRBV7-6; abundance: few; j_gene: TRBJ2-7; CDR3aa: CASSLVRDGSAQYF; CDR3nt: TGTGCCAGCAGCTTAGTAAGAGACGGGAGCGCGCAGTACTTC
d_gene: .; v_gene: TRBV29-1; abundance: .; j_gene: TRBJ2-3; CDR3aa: CSVLRDTQYF; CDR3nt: TGCAGCGTTCTGAGGGATACGCAGTATTTT
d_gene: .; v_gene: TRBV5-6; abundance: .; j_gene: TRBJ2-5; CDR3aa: CASSLLPRGGGETQYF; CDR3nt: TGTGCCAGCAGCTTACTCCCGAGGGGGGGTGGAGAGACCCAGTACTTC
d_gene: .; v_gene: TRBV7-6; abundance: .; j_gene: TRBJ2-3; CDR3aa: CASSLSPSADTQYF; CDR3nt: TGTGCCAGCAGCTTATCCCCAAGCGCAGATACGCAGTATTTT
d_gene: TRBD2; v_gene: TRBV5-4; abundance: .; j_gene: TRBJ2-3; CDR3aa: CASRRLASTTDTQYF; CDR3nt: TGTGCCAGCAGGCGACTAGCTTCTACCACAGATACGCAGTATTTT
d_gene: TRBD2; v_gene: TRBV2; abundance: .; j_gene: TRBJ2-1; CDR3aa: CASKGGGGGYNEQFF; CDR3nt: TGTGCCAGCAAGGGAGGCGGGGGGGGCTACAATGAGCAGTTCTTC
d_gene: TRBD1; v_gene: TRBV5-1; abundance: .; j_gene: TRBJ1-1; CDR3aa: CASSTGQGFAEAFF; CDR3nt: TGCGCCAGCAGCACCGGACAGGGTTTCGCTGAAGCTTTCTTT
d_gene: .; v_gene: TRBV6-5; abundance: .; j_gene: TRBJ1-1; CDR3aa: CASSYYGTLNTEAFF; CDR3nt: TGTGCCAGCAGTTACTACGGGACACTAAACACTGAAGCTTTCTTT
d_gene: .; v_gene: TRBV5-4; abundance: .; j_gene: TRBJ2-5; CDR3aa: CASSRDSNQETQYF; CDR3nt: TGTGCCAGCAGCCGAGACAGTAACCAAGAGACCCAGTACTTC
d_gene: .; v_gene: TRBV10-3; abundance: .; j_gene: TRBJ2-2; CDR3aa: CATKGGGSGELFF; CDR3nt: TGTGCCACCAAAGGTGGGGGTTCCGGGGAGCTGTTTTTT
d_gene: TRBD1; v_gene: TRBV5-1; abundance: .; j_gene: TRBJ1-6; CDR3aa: CASSPEGQEYSPLHF; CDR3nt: TGCGCCAGCAGCCCAGAGGGACAGGAATATTCACCCCTCCACTTT
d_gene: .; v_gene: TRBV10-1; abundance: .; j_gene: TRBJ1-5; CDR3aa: CASRGRVSDYSNQPQHF; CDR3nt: TGCGCCAGCAGGGGCAGGGTTTCCGACTATAGCAATCAGCCCCAGCATTTT
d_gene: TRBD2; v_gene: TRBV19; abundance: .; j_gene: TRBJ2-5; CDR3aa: CASSIEGLAPTQYF; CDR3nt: TGTGCCAGTAGTATAGAAGGACTAGCCCCGACCCAGTACTTC
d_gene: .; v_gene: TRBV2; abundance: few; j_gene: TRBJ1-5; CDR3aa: CASSDLWQPQHF; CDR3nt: TGTGCCAGCAGTGATCTATGGCAGCCCCAGCATTTT
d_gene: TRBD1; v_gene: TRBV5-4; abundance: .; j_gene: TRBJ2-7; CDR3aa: CASSFHGQALYEQYF; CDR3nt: TGTGCCAGCAGCTTTCACGGACAGGCCCTCTACGAGCAGTACTTC
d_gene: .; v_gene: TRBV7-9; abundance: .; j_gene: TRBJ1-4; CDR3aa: CASSLVGEKLFF; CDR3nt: TGTGCCAGCAGCTTAGTGGGCGAAAAACTGTTTTTT
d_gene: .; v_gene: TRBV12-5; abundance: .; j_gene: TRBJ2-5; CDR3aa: CASGLVSGGQETQYF; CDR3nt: TGTGCTAGTGGTTTGGTATCCGGGGGCCAAGAGACCCAGTACTTC
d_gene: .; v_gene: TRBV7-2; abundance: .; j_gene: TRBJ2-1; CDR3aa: CASSPSTGSHEQFF; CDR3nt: TGTGCCAGCAGCCCCTCAACAGGGAGCCATGAGCAGTTCTTC
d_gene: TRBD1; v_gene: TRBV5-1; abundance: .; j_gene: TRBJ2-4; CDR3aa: CASSLSTGGANIQYF; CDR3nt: TGCGCCAGCAGCCTCTCGACAGGGGGGGCAAACATTCAGTACTTC
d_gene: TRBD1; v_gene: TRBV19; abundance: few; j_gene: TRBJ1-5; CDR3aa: CASSSQGAQGQPQHF; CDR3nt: TGTGCCAGTAGCTCACAGGGGGCGCAAGGTCAGCCCCAGCATTTT
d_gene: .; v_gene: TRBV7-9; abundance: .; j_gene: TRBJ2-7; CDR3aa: CASSHYSSVQYF; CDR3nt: TGTGCCAGCAGCCACTACTCAAGCGTGCAGTACTTC
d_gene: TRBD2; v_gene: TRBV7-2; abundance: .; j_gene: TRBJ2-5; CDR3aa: CASSSRTSGEETQYF; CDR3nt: TGTGCCAGCAGCTCCCGGACTAGCGGGGAAGAGACCCAGTACTTC
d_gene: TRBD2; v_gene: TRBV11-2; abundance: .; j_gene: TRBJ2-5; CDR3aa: CASSLDEVASGMWETQYF; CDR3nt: TGTGCCAGCAGCTTAGATGAAGTGGCTAGCGGGATGTGGGAGACCCAGTACTTC
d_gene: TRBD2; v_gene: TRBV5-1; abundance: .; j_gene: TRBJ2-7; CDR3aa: CASSSSGRSYEQYF; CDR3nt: TGCGCCAGCAGCTCGAGCGGGAGATCCTACGAGCAGTACTTC
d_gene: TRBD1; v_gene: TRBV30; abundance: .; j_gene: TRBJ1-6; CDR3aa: CAWSVFDRGRSPLHF; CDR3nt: TGTGCCTGGAGTGTATTCGACAGGGGGCGGTCACCCCTCCACTTT
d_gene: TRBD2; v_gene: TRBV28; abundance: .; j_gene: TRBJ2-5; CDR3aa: CASRPSAGGRETQYF; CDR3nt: TGTGCCAGCAGGCCCAGTGCGGGGGGGCGGGAGACCCAGTACTTC
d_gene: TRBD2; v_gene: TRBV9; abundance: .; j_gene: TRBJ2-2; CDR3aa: CASGGSTSRVTGELFF; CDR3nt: TGTGCCAGCGGGGGATCGACTAGCCGGGTCACCGGGGAGCTGTTTTTT
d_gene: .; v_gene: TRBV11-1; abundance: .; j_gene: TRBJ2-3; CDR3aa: CASSLDTQRGGGDTQYF; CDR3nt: TGTGCCAGCAGCTTAGATACCCAGCGGGGAGGGGGGGATACGCAGTATTTT
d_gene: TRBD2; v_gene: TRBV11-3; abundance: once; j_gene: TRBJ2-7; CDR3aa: CASSLRSGGSSYEQYF; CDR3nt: TGTGCCAGCAGCTTACGGTCGGGCGGGAGCTCCTACGAGCAGTACTTC
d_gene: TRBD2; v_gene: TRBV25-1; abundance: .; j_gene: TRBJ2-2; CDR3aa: CASSESAGGWETGELFF; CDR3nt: TGTGCCAGCAGTGAATCTGCGGGAGGGTGGGAAACCGGGGAGCTGTTTTTT
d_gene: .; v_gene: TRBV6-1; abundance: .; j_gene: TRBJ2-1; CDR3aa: CASQSFQAYNEQFF; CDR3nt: TGTGCCAGCCAAAGTTTCCAGGCCTACAATGAGCAGTTCTTC
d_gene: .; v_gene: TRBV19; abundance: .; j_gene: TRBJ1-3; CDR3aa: CASRRTVTSFSGNTIYF; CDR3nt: TGTGCCAGTAGAAGGACCGTCACGTCATTTTCTGGAAACACCATATATTTT
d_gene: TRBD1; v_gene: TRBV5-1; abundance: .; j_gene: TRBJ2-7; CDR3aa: CASSLALGTGTYEQYF; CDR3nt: TGCGCCAGCAGCTTGGCCCTGGGGACAGGAACCTACGAGCAGTACTTC
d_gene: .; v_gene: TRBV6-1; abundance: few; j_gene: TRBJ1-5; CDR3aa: CASRPFPGQGQPQHF; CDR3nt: TGTGCCAGCAGACCATTCCCAGGGCAAGGTCAGCCCCAGCATTTT
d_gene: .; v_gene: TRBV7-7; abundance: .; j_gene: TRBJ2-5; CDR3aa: CASSFSGAEETQYF; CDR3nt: TGTGCTAGCAGCTTCTCAGGGGCCGAAGAGACCCAGTACTTC
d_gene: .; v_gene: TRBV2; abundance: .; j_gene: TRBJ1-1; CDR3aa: CASSVAGANWMNTEAFF; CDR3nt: TGTGCCAGCAGTGTGGCAGGGGCAAACTGGATGAACACTGAAGCTTTCTTT
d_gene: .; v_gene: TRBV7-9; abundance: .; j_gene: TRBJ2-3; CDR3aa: CATQGNIVGGLQDTQYF; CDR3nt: TGTGCCACCCAGGGAAATATAGTGGGAGGCCTTCAAGATACGCAGTATTTT
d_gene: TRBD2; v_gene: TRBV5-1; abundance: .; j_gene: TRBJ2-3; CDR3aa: CASSLAAGGSTDTQYF; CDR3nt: TGCGCCAGCAGCTTGGCCGCGGGGGGCAGCACAGATACGCAGTATTTT
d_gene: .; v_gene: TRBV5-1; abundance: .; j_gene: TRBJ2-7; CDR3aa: CASSLTGSPAEQYF; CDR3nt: TGCGCCAGCAGCTTGACCGGGAGCCCCGCCGAGCAGTACTTC
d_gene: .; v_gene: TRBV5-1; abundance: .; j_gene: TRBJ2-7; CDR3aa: CASSLTSGTNYEQYF; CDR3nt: TGCGCCAGCAGCTTGACTTCCGGGACAAACTACGAGCAGTACTTC
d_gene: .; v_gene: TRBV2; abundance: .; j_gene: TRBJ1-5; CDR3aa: CASSLDPREPQHF; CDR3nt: TGTGCCAGCAGTTTGGACCCCCGGGAGCCCCAGCATTTT
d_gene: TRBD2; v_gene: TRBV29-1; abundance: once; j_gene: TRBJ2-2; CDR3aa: CSVLTGLAGVAGELFF; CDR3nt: TGCAGCGTTCTTACCGGACTAGCGGGAGTCGCCGGGGAGCTGTTTTTT
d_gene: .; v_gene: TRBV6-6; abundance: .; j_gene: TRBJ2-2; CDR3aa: CASSYLAGWRTGELFF; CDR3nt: TGTGCCAGCAGTTACCTAGCAGGGTGGAGGACCGGGGAGCTGTTTTTT
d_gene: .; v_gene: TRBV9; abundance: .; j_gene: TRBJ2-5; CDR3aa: CASSVVRERAETQYF; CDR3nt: TGTGCCAGCAGCGTAGTTAGGGAGAGGGCGGAGACCCAGTACTTC
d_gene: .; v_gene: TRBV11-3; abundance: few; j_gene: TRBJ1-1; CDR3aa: CASSLRGVYTEAFF; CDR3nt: TGTGCCAGCAGCTTAAGAGGGGTTTACACTGAAGCTTTCTTT
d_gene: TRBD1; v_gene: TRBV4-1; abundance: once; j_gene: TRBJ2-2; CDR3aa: CASSQARGLRGELFF; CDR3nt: TGCGCCAGCAGCCAAGCCAGGGGGCTCAGGGGGGAGCTGTTTTTT
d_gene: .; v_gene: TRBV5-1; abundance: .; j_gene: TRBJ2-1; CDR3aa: CASSSPAGVSYNEQFF; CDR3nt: TGCGCCAGCAGCTCGCCCGCCGGGGTATCCTACAATGAGCAGTTCTTC
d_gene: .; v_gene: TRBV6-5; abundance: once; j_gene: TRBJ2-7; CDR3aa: CASSYSGVSVYEQYF; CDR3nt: TGTGCCAGCAGTTACTCGGGGGTATCCGTCTACGAGCAGTACTTC
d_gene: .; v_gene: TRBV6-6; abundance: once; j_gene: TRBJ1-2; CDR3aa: CASSPGRSYGYTF; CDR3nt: TGTGCCAGCAGTCCGGGACGGAGCTATGGCTACACCTTC
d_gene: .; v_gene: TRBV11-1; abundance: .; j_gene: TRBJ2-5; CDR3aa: CASSLESQETQYF; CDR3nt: TGTGCCAGCAGCTTAGAAAGCCAAGAGACCCAGTACTTC
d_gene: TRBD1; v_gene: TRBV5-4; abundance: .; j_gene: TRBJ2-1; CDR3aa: CASSLDRGLYNEQFF; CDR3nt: TGTGCCAGCAGCTTGGACAGGGGGCTTTACAATGAGCAGTTCTTC
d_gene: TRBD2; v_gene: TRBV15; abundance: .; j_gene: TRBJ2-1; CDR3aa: CATSRGTSGRSDEQFF; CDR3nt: TGTGCCACCAGCAGAGGGACTAGCGGGAGGTCGGATGAGCAGTTCTTC
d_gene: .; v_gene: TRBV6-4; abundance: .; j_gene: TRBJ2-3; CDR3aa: CASSERAAGGTQYF; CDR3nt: TGTGCCAGCAGTGAACGGGCCGCCGGTGGTACGCAGTATTTT
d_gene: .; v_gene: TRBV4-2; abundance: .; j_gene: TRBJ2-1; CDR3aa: CASSPRGRRDSGNEQFF; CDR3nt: TGTGCCAGCAGTCCGCGGGGAAGACGGGATTCCGGCAATGAGCAGTTCTTC